This T cell receptor (beta chain) was retrieved from a study of blood T cell repertoires in COVID-19 (TCRdb year 2020). For the study in its entirety: Samples covering the acute and convalescent phases of COVID-19 were provided by collaborators in the United States, Italy and Spain. The samples were drawn from the first 160 participants of the ongoing ImmuneRACE study and from 950 to 1,500 subjects provided by 6 global collaborators. The repertoires were made available in a free public database intended to serve as a resource for research on the immune response to SARS-CoV-2. The prospective study material was composed of cDNA or gDNA derived from T cells, B-cell-depleted T cells, or PBMCs. Where available, HLA class I and class II types were obtained from metadata supplied by the sample provider rather than from assay-based typing. A de-identified subject ID, COVID-19 status, age in years and sex were almost always included in the sample metadata. Subjects who had been exposed to COVID-19, were actively infected with it, or had recovered from it provided the deeply sampled blood TCRbeta repertoires that made up the dataset. What the authors observed across the whole study: How much clinical and demographic metadata was included differed by source and by participant, and the metadata was provided uncurated.

TCRbeta CDR3 regions were amplified from genomic DNA using the immunoSEQ Assay, a bias-controlled multiplex PCR. The published analysis was carried out like this. The number of nucleated cells in each sample was estimated by amplification of reference gene primers within the assay. Sequence reads were collapsed and filtered to measure the absolute abundance of every unique TCRbeta CDR3 rearrangement. Productive Simpson clonality was computed per sample as the square root of Simpson's diversity index over productive rearrangements. Imported from immuneACCESS, the table was reduced by TCRdb to in-frame sequences with V and J called. These copies leave out some clones; in studies compared against another copy, an unresolved V gene accounts for under half, and the cause of the remainder is not known. The D gene and trimming were derived from the DNA, and the V and J assignments and clone size from that table. The sample table lists some 250,000 clones, roughly 84% of them with a count of one. The top ten constitute around 27% of the sample.

Notes on this clone: The clone's antigen remains unknown. Within one base of it there is no much larger clone, and no base qualities were kept.

The CDR1 and CDR2 encoded by the germline V gene are SGHAT and FQNNGV. Its CDR3 holds 12 amino acids, cysteine through phenylalanine. Just CDR3 DNA is preserved here, 36 bases in frame from base 1. V and J lose 3 bases and 8 bases, and a span of 10 bases separates them. Whole blood was collected in K2EDTA tubes by collaborating institutions according to the institutions' own protocols. For TCRbeta analysis, collaborator samples were shipped as frozen whole blood, as isolated PBMCs, or as DNA extracted from either sample type. This receptor was obtained from a man aged 35-49 years with acute or convalescent COVID-19. The sequence joins TRBV11-2 to TRBJ1-2, with the D gene uncertain. The sample taken for sequencing was peripheral blood. The CDR3 is CASSFTILGYTF. The nucleotide sequence is TGTGCCAGCAGCTTTACCATACTGGGCTACACCTTC.